The present T cell receptor beta chain was sequenced within a study of beta chain features in type 1 diabetes. Worth noting for this clone: What it recognizes is unknown.

Every bit of the isolated RNA underwent reverse transcription, so sequencing read expressed TCRB transcripts. Profiled with immunoSEQ multiplex PCR; TCRdb holds only in-frame clones, not every one. Among a few hundred thousand clones, roughly 9.8% were seen once, and the ten largest hold about 0.6%. Broader study findings: All four CD4+ subsets of Type 1 diabetes patients contained TCRB CDR3s that were moderately but significantly shorter.

This TCR derives from a man aged 25 to 40 with type 1 diabetes. Material for sequencing was central memory CD4+ T cells from blood.

The CDR3 spells CASRLVPDRVNQPQHF. The CDR3 coding sequence is TGCGCCAGCAGACTAGTCCCGGACCGAGTCAATCAGCCCCAGCATTTT. The chain uses TRBV4-1 and TRBJ1-5, with D unclear. CDR3 length: 16 amino acids. The ends were cut back, 6 bases at V and 3 bases at J, with 18 bases in the middle. Looked up from germline, CDR1 is MGHRA and CDR2 is YSYEKL.